This record looks at one T cell receptor beta chain sequence and its context. This entry belongs to a study of spatial heterogeneity in lung cancer. Overall study context: The average count in raw reads for each unique TCR and UMI combination exceeded 8.5 appearances.

TCRdb re-called the 5' RACE reads through MiXCR, storing one row per CDR3 protein. The sample has 60,000 to 80,000 distinct CDR3 sequences, 13% seen once. Trimming left V 1 base short and J 6 bases short, with 18 bases between. The CDR3 loop spans 16 amino acids. Germline CDR1 reads SGHTA; CDR2 reads FQGNSA. The sample's time point: sample taken at primary tumor resection. Whole RNA from tumor, nontumor lung or frozen PBMC was sequenced unsorted. The approximately 69 donors had untreated early-stage non-small cell lung cancer. This clonotype was sampled from a male donor with early-stage non-small cell lung cancer. The sequences come from PBMCs, collected at surgery. The chain links TRBV7-2 to TRBJ2-5; D possibly matches TRBD1 or TRBD2 (6 bases each). The CDR3 sequence: CASSLGSRGGWKTQYF. CDR3 in DNA: TGTGCCAGCAGCTTAGGGTCCAGGGGAGGTTGGAAGACCCAGTACTTC.